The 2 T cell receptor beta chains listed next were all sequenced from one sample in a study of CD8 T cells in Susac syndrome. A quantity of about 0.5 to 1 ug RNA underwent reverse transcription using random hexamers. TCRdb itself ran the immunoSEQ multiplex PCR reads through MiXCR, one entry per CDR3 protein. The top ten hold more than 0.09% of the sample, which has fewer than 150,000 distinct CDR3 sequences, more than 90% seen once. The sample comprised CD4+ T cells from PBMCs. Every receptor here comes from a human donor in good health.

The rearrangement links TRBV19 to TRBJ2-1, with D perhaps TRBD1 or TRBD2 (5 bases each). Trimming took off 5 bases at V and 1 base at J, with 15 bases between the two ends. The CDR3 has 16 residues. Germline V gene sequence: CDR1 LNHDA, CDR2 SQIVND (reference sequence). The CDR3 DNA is TGTGCCAGTAGTCCCTGGGACGGACTGTCCTACAATGAGCAGTTCTTC. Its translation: CASSPWDGLSYNEQFF.

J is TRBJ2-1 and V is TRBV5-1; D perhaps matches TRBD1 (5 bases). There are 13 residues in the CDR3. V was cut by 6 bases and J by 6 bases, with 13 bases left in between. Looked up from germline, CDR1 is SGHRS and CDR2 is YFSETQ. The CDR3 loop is CASNTQGLNEQFF. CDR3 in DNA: TGCGCCAGCAACACTCAGGGTCTCAATGAGCAGTTCTTC.